The 10 T cell receptor beta chains below were found in one sample sequenced in a study of shared clonotypes between healthy human individuals. Produced via immunoSEQ multiplex PCR; TCRdb's table is partial and in-frame only. In the table there are about 2 million clones, approximately 94% of which are singletons. Cells designated naive CD8 were CD45RO-negative and were positively selected for CCR7, with terminally differentiated effector memory CD45RA+ cells excluded. Specimen: naive CD8+ T cells sorted from blood. These receptors were collected from a young man in good health.

The chain has TRBV9 and TRBJ1-2, with D perhaps matching TRBD1 (5 bases). Germline V gene data show CDR1 as SGDLS and CDR2 as YYNGEE. This CDR3 is 13 amino acids long. V shed 4 bases and J shed 8 bases, with 15 bases lying between them. The CDR3 loop reads CASSSSYGAGYTF. For the CDR3, the DNA is TGTGCCAGCAGCTCCAGTTACGGGGCGGGCTACACCTTC. The entire variable domain, with the rest obtained from reference TRBV9 and TRBJ1-2, is as follows: DSGVTQTPKHLITATGQRVTLRCSPRSGDLSVYWYQQSLDQGLQFLIQYYNGEERAKGNILERFSAQQFPDLHSELNLSSLELGDSALYFCASSSSYGAGYTFGSGTRLTVV.

The chain has TRBV6-5 and TRBJ1-1; a possible D gene is TRBD1 (6 bases). The CDR3 runs 14 residues. V was clipped by 2 bases and J by 6 bases, with 13 bases between them. Per the germline V gene, CDR1 is MNHEY and CDR2 is SVGAGI. The CDR3 DNA is TGTGCCAGCAGTTACAACGGGGGGCCCGCTGAAGCTTTCTTT. Its protein is CASSYNGGPAEAFF.

A word on this clone: Other DNA sequences in this sample translate to the same CDR3. V and J are TRBV13 and TRBJ2-2, with 10 bases that match TRBD2. V dropped 3 bases and J dropped 4; count of bases not matched to a gene: 8. The germline CDR1 and CDR2 sequences are PRHDT and FYEKMQ (reference sequence). CDR3 size: 17 residues. The CDR3 protein is CASSLFGLAGVTGELFF. The CDR3 nucleotides read TGTGCCAGCAGCTTGTTCGGGCTAGCGGGAGTCACCGGGGAGCTGTTTTTT.

CDR3 bases: TGTGCCAGCAGCCCGGATACAGGGTACCGACCGGGCGAGCAGTACTTC. This encodes CASSPDTGYRPGEQYF. This chain connects TRBV5-4 to TRBJ2-7, with D possibly matching TRBD1 (6 bases). This CDR3 region has 16 residues. The germline V gene has CDR1 SGHNT and CDR2 YYREEE (reference sequence). V lost 4 bases to trimming and J lost 6 bases, with 23 bases between them.

The genes are TRBV27 and TRBJ2-7; 7 bases match TRBD1. V dropped 0 bases and J dropped 2; count of bases not matched to a gene: 7. The CDR3 totals 16 residues. Germline lookup yields CDR1 MNHEY and CDR2 SMNVEV (reference sequence). CDR3 sequence reads: CASSLSLGQVTYEQYF. CDR3 sequence (DNA): TGTGCCAGCAGTTTATCGTTAGGACAGGTGACCTACGAGCAGTACTTC.

This clone was recorded only once. The CDR3 DNA sequence: TGTGCCAGCAGCCTGAGTGGGACAGTCAATGAGCAGTTCTTC. This codes for CASSLSGTVNEQFF. V is TRBV5-4 and J is TRBJ2-1; TRBD1 aligns across 7 bases. The J segment lost 6 bases and the V segment lost 4 bases, leaving 7 bases of the junction unmatched. Germline V CDR1 and CDR2: SGHNT, YYREEE (reference sequence). The length of the CDR3 is 14 residues.

The chain couples TRBV6-5 to TRBJ2-5, with 7 bases aligning to TRBD2. In germline, CDR1 is MNHEY, CDR2 SVGAGI. With V trimmed by 6 bases and J by 1 base, 5 bases remained unmatched. The CDR3 covers 14 residues. The chain's CDR3 is CASRATGGQETQYF. The DNA for the CDR3 is TGTGCCAGCAGAGCGACGGGGGGCCAAGAGACCCAGTACTTC.

The chain uses TRBV19 and TRBJ2-1; D ambiguous. This CDR3 is 13 amino acids long. The germline V gene encodes CDR1 LNHDA and CDR2 SQIVND (reference sequence). Trimming removed 0 bases at V and 5 bases at J, with 5 bases between. The CDR3 DNA sequence: TGTGCCAGTAGTATAGACTGGGACAATGAGCAGTTCTTC. Its translation is CASSIDWDNEQFF. Filled out from reference TRBV19 and TRBJ2-1, the complete variable domain reads DGGITQSPKYLFRKEGQNVTLSCEQNLNHDAMYWYRQDPGQGLRLIYYSQIVNDFQKGDIAEGYSVSREKKESFPLTVTSAQKNPTAFYLCASSIDWDNEQFFGPGTRLTVL.

The J gene is TRBJ1-2, the V gene TRBV27; D is ambiguous. This CDR3 spans 15 amino acids. Germline CDR1 MNHEY, CDR2 SMNVEV (reference sequence). Trimming took off 3 bases at V and 2 bases at J, with 13 bases between the two ends. The CDR3 region has the DNA TGTGCCAGCAGTTTCAGTTCAGGCCCGAACTATGGCTACACCTTC. Translation: CASSFSSGPNYGYTF.

The V call is TRBV27, the J call TRBJ1-3; 7 bases fit TRBD1. Germline lookup yields CDR1 MNHEY and CDR2 SMNVEV (reference sequence). The CDR3 length is 16 residues. The V segment lost 0 bases and the J segment 1 base; nucleotides outside the gene matches: 3. CDR3 region: CASSLSRGRSGNTIYF. The CDR3 nucleotides read TGTGCCAGCAGTTTATCGAGGGGGCGGTCTGGAAACACCATATATTTT.